This T cell receptor beta chain was obtained from a study of technical replicates of blood from four donors. With V trimmed by 3 bases and J by 7 bases, 10 bases remained unmatched. The CDR3 is made up of 14 amino acids. Germline lookup yields CDR1 GTSNPN and CDR2 SVGIG (reference sequence). Measured with immunoSEQ multiplex PCR; TCRdb has only the in-frame clones, and not every one. The data contain tens of thousands of clones, about 92% of them seen just once; the ten biggest clones take up around 0.3%. The sequenced material came from T cells isolated from PBMCs. The V and J genes are TRBV30 and TRBJ2-5, with 8 bases fitting TRBD1. This TCR was sampled from a human donor in good health. The DNA for the CDR3 is TGTGCCTGGAGAATGACAGGGGCCTTTGTGACCCAGTACTTC. Amino acid sequence: CAWRMTGAFVTQYF.